Below are 9 T cell receptor beta chains sequenced from a single sample in a study of blood T cell repertoires in COVID-19. Only in-frame clones appear in the TCRdb table, and some are missing; sequencing was by immunoSEQ multiplex PCR. This sample has around 70,000 clones, with around 88% found just once. The sequenced sample was peripheral blood. These receptors came from a woman aged 80 or over with active or convalescent COVID-19.

V usage is TRBV6-1 and J usage is TRBJ1-1; 7 bases match TRBD1. The CDR3 has 15 amino acids. The V gene's germline CDR1 is MNHNS and CDR2 SASEGT. V was clipped by 2 bases and J by 4 bases; unmatched bases: 7. This CDR3 reads CASSEIMRGLTEAFF. CDR3 bases: TGTGCCAGCAGTGAAATCATGAGGGGGCTCACTGAAGCTTTCTTT.

The chain uses TRBV19 and TRBJ2-5; 10 bases are a match to TRBD1. The CDR3 is 16 amino acids. In germline, CDR1 is LNHDA, CDR2 SQIVND (reference sequence). The ends lost 10 bases at V and 5 bases at J; junction bases unmatched: 16. The CDR3 spells CATSGGQGPLWETQYF. The CDR3 nucleotides read TGTGCCACCTCGGGGGGACAGGGGCCCCTTTGGGAGACCCAGTACTTC.

This chain connects TRBV4-3 to TRBJ2-2; perhaps TRBD2 as D (6 bases). The CDR3 has 16 amino acids. CDR1 and CDR2 (germline): LGHNA, YSLEER. Trimming removed 0 bases from V and 7 bases from J, with 15 bases in between. Here the CDR3 DNA reads TGCGCCAGCAGCCAAGATAACCTAGCGACACGCGGGGAGCTGTTTTTT. This codes for CASSQDNLATRGELFF.

In its sample, this clone was seen once. The V call is TRBV4-3, the J call TRBJ2-1, with D unclear. The CDR3 covers 14 residues. Germline V gene sequence: CDR1 LGHNA, CDR2 YSLEER. V lost 0 bases and J 5 bases, leaving 8 bases between the germline ends. The CDR3 coding sequence is TGCGCCAGCAGCCAAGAGGCAGAAAACAATGAGCAGTTCTTC. It yields the protein CASSQEAENNEQFF.

The gene calls are TRBV10-3 and TRBJ1-5, with 8 bases fitting TRBD1. V shed 0 bases, J shed 3 bases, and the junction held 10 bases outside the gene matches. The CDR3 spans 18 residues. From germline, CDR1 is ENHRY and CDR2 SYGVKD. The CDR3 coding sequence is TGTGCCATCAGTGAGTCGAGAAGGCGACAGGGGAACAATCAGCCCCAGCATTTT. Protein sequence: CAISESRRRQGNNQPQHF.

Regarding this clone: An end of the junction differs from the germline gene, which may be a read error. This chain connects TRBV7-7 to TRBJ2-2, with unresolved D. The V gene's germline CDR1 is SSHAT and CDR2 FNYEAQ (reference sequence). This CDR3 spans 13 amino acids. CDR3 sequence: CASSAHTTGELFF. CDR3 nucleotide sequence: TGTGCTAGCAGCGCCCATACAACCGGGGAGCTGTTTTTT.

The chain carries TRBV19 and TRBJ1-2, with D tentatively TRBD1 (5 bases). Per the germline V gene, CDR1 is LNHDA and CDR2 is SQIVND (reference sequence). Trimming took 1 base from V and 1 from J, leaving 10 bases between them. The CDR3 contains 15 residues. CDR3 region: CASSIGFGGNYGYTF. The CDR3 nucleotides are TGTGCCAGTAGTATAGGCTTCGGGGGTAACTATGGCTACACCTTC.

The chain links TRBV19 to TRBJ1-2; the match to TRBD1 covers 7 bases. The CDR3 length is 13 residues. V shed 9 bases and J 7 bases; nucleotides not matched to a gene: 11. The germline V gene encodes CDR1 LNHDA and CDR2 SQIVND (reference sequence). The CDR3 region is CASQGTASSGYTF. In nucleotides, the CDR3 is TGTGCCAGCCAGGGGACAGCCTCGTCTGGCTACACCTTC.

The CDR3, as DNA: TGCGCCAGCAGCTCCTCGGGAACCTACGAGCAGTACTTC. This codes for CASSSSGTYEQYF. The genes are TRBV5-1 and TRBJ2-7, with D perhaps TRBD2 (5 bases). Trimming left V 3 bases short and J 2 bases short, with 9 bases between. CDR1 and CDR2 (germline): SGHRS, YFSETQ. The CDR3 has 13 amino acids.